The entry below gives a single TCR beta chain sequence along with its context. Between the trimmed V and J ends, which lost 2 bases and 2 bases, there was a span of 10 bases. CDR3 length: 15 residues. CDR1 and CDR2 from the germline V gene are MDHEN and SYDVKM. TCRdb's table, derived via immunoSEQ multiplex PCR, lists solely in-frame clones and lacks some. This table has fewer than 350,000 clones, roughly 89% appearing once. The data derive from a study of blood T cell repertoires in COVID-19. The chain has TRBV28 and TRBJ1-5, with a weak D call TRBD1 (5 bases). The clonotype comes from a man aged 25 to 40 with COVID-19, enrolled during active disease. The specimen was peripheral blood. Here the CDR3 reads CASSLQGVGNQPQHF. The CDR3 nucleotides are TGTGCCAGCAGTTTACAAGGGGTCGGCAATCAGCCCCAGCATTTT.